The text below deals with one T cell receptor beta chain. The antigen remains undetermined. Trimming took 5 bases from V and 4 from J, leaving 16 bases between them. The CDR3 is 15 residues long. Germline CDR1 is MNHNS and CDR2 is SASEGT. TCRdb fed the RT-PCR reads into MiXCR, producing one record per CDR3 protein. The data show approximately 520,000 distinct CDR3 sequences, 25% seen once. The sample comes from a study of response to subunit inactivated influenza vaccine. General study points: The study's authors posited that every seasonal influenza vaccination enlists few new T cells.

The sequence was obtained from a man aged 50-59 years who received an inactivated influenza vaccine. The gene calls are TRBV6-1 and TRBJ2-3; D unclear. The specimen comprised CD4+ T cells sorted from PBMCs, sampled more than 4 days after vaccination. The chain's CDR3 is CASSPTGSNADTQYF. As DNA, the CDR3 is TGTGCCAGCAGTCCGACGGGTAGTAACGCAGATACGCAGTATTTT.